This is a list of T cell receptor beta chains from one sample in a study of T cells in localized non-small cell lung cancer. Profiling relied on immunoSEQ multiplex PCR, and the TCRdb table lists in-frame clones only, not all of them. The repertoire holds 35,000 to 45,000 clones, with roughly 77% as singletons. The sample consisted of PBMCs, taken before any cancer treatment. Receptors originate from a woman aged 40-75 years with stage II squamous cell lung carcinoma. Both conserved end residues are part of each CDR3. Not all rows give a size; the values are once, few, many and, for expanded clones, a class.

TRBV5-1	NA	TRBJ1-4	CASSLGVNEKLFF
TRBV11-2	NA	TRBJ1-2	CASSPRTGVYYGYTF
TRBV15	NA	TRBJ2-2	CATNPGPTRPTNTGELFF
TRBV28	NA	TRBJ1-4	CASTPGQKHEKLFF
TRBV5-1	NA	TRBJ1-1	CASSLVPPGQGKYTEAFF
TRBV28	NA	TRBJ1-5	CASSLQGKQPQHF
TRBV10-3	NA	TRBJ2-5	CATSTQETQYF
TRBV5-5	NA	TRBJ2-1	CASSKGLAVDNEQFF
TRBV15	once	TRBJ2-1	CATSRELPPGQGNEQFF
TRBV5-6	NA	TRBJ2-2	CASSLVTVNTGELFF
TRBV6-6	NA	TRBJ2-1	CASRGHVGEQFF
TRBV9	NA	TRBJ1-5	CASSVTGDRSQPQHF
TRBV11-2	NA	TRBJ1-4	CASSFGSNEKLFF
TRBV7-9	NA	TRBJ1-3	CASSFGGGFSGNTIYF
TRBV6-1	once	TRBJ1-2	CASSKDLPGNNYGYTF
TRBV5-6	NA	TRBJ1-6	CASSGARVLSPLHF
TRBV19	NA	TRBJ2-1	CASAALLNNEQFF
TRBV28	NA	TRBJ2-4	CASSLWNGPTLAKNIQYF
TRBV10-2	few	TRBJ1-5	CASREGVGSYFNQPQHF
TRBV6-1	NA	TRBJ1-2	CASSSGTNYGYTF
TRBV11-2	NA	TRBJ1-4	CASSLMTGSLYEKLFF
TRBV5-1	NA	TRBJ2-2	CASSPGGSSGELFF
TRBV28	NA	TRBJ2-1	CASSSSNEQFF
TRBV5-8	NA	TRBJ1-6	CASSLAGGVDSPLHF
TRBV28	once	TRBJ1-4	CASSSGQNNEKLFF